Listed here are 29 T cell receptor beta chains from one sample, sequenced in a study of control samples from healthy donors and cancer patients. Assay: immunoSEQ multiplex PCR; the TCRdb copy retains only in-frame clones and omits some. The sample consists of some 71,000 clones, 89% of them appearing once. Sequencing was done on a sample of PBMCs. Receptors were obtained from a man aged 60 to 75 with colorectal cancer.

Turning to this clone: Compared with germline, one end of the junction differs, possibly owing to a read error. The chain carries TRBV7-9 and TRBJ2-2; 11 bases agree with TRBD1. The CDR3 spans 16 residues. The germline gives CDR1 SEHNR, CDR2 FQNEAQ (reference sequence). The CDR3 protein is CASSSEGQGGTWELFF. The CDR3 nucleotides read TGTGCCAGCAGCTCGGAGGGACAGGGGGGCACCTGGGAGCTGTTTTTT.

The chain joins TRBV30 to TRBJ1-1; D is possibly TRBD1 (6 bases). V lost 2 bases and J lost 0, with 10 bases in between. Germline CDR1 and CDR2: GTSNPN and SVGIG (reference sequence). This CDR3 has 14 amino acids. CDR3 coding DNA: TGTGCCTGGAGTCCCGGACAGCTGAACACTGAAGCTTTCTTT. It specifies CAWSPGQLNTEAFF.

This clone was seen just once. The genes are TRBV5-1 and TRBJ2-7; TRBD1 agrees at 9 bases. Germline V gene sequence: CDR1 SGHRS, CDR2 YFSETQ. CDR3 length: 17 amino acids. CDR3 region: CPPTNPHDRGSKYEQYF. CDR3 bases: TGCCCCCCCACCAACCCCCACGACAGGGGGAGTAAATACGAGCAGTACTTC.

The V call is TRBV7-2, the J call TRBJ2-1, with 9 bases lining up with TRBD2. The CDR3 is 17 amino acids. Germline V gene sequence: CDR1 SGHTA, CDR2 FQGNSA. The V segment lost 2 bases and the J segment 0 bases; nucleotides outside the gene matches: 5. CDR3 nucleotides: TGTGCCAGCAGCTTATTGGCGGGGGGGCTCTCCTACAATGAGCAGTTCTTC. Encoded protein: CASSLLAGGLSYNEQFF.

The V gene is TRBV4-3, the J gene TRBJ1-2; D remains ambiguous. Germline V gene data show CDR1 as LGHNA and CDR2 as YSLEER. The CDR3 has 13 amino acids. The V and J ends lost 1 base and 2 bases respectively, with 5 bases between them. The CDR3, as DNA: TGCGCCAGCAGCCAAGGCTTAAACTATGGCTACACCTTC. Amino acid sequence: CASSQGLNYGYTF.

The chain couples TRBV18 to TRBJ1-5; no reliable D call. This CDR3 contains 16 residues. Per germline, CDR1 KGHSH and CDR2 LQKENI. The V end was cut by 3 bases, the J end by 1 base, with 13 bases between. CDR3 nucleotide sequence: TGTGCCAGCTCACCTTCGGTTGTGGGGAGCAATCAGCCCCAGCATTTT. Protein: CASSPSVVGSNQPQHF.

The chain joins TRBV29-1 to TRBJ1-1, with D maybe TRBD1 (6 bases). V was shortened by 4 bases and J by 1 base, with 13 bases between the two germline ends. CDR1 and CDR2 from the germline V gene are SQVTM and ANQGSEA. The CDR3 is 14 amino acids. The CDR3, as DNA: TGCAGCGTTGTTGACAGGAGATCGAACACTGAAGCTTTCTTT. Its translation: CSVVDRRSNTEAFF.

The chain combines TRBV9 with TRBJ2-5; 8 bases are shared with TRBD1. Germline-derived CDR1 and CDR2 are SGDLS and YYNGEE. J lost 5 bases, V lost 0 bases, and 15 bases had no gene match. The CDR3 loop spans 18 amino acids. CDR3 in amino acids: CASSVATGGSFSRETQYF. Here the CDR3 DNA reads TGTGCCAGCAGCGTAGCTACAGGGGGTTCCTTTTCACGGGAGACCCAGTACTTC.

This chain joins TRBV5-1 and TRBJ2-5; perhaps TRBD2 as D (5 bases). Germline V gene sequence: CDR1 SGHRS, CDR2 YFSETQ. This CDR3 contains 13 residues. V was shortened by 5 bases and J by 2 bases, with 10 bases between the two germline ends. This CDR3 reads CASRGAAQETQYF. The CDR3 region has the DNA TGCGCCAGCAGGGGAGCGGCACAAGAGACCCAGTACTTC.

The chain employs TRBV5-1 and TRBJ1-5; D remains ambiguous. V was clipped by 1 base and J by 2 bases, with 7 bases between them. CDR1 and CDR2 from the germline V gene are SGHRS and YFSETQ. The CDR3 is 14 amino acids. CDR3 DNA: TGCGCCAGCAGCTTGTTGGGAGGCAATCAGCCCCAGCATTTT. Translating it yields CASSLLGGNQPQHF.

The rearrangement joins TRBV7-9 to TRBJ1-4; TRBD1 aligns across 12 bases. In germline, CDR1 is SEHNR, CDR2 FQNEAQ (reference sequence). CDR3 length: 17 amino acids. V was pared by 3 bases and J by 0 bases, with 2 bases of the junction left unmatched. For the CDR3, the DNA is TGTGCCAGCAGCTTGGGGACAGGGGGCACAACTAATGAAAAACTGTTTTTT. This encodes CASSLGTGGTTNEKLFF.

The V and J genes are TRBV7-9 and TRBJ1-1; TRBD1 is a possible D gene (6 bases). The CDR3 is made up of 16 amino acids. Trimming removed 2 bases at V and 4 bases at J, with 17 bases between. The germline V gene encodes CDR1 SEHNR and CDR2 FQNEAQ (reference sequence). This CDR3 is CASSLSGGFSGTEAFF. The DNA of the CDR3 is TGTGCCAGCAGCTTAAGCGGGGGCTTTTCGGGCACTGAAGCTTTCTTT.

This chain uses TRBV20-1 with TRBJ2-1; 8 nucleotides match TRBD1. CDR1 and CDR2 (germline): DFQATT, SNEGSKA (reference sequence). CDR3 length equals 17 residues. After removal of 3 bases from V and 2 bases from J, the junction contained 12 bases not matched to a gene. The CDR3 loop is CSASLTGVSFPYNEQFF. DNA of the CDR3: TGCAGTGCTAGTTTGACAGGGGTAAGCTTTCCCTACAATGAGCAGTTCTTC.

This clone was seen a single time. The V call is TRBV7-9, the J call TRBJ1-3, with TRBD1 matching over 7 bases. Losses at the gene ends were 10 bases for V and 0 bases for J; bases not matched to a gene: 6. The germline gives CDR1 SEHNR, CDR2 FQNEAQ (reference sequence). This CDR3 has 14 amino acids. The CDR3 is CATWDSGSGNTIYF. The CDR3 DNA sequence: TGTGCCACCTGGGACAGTGGCTCTGGAAACACCATATATTTT.

The chain has TRBV7-8 and TRBJ1-2; TRBD1 matches at 9 bases. Looked up from germline, CDR1 is SGHVS and CDR2 is FQNEAQ. CDR3 length: 14 residues. With 3 bases clipped from V and 7 bases from J, the junction kept 6 bases outside the gene matches. The CDR3 DNA is TGTGCCAGCAGCTTCCCCGGGGACAGGGTTGGCTACACCTTC. It specifies CASSFPGDRVGYTF.

The V call is TRBV7-8, the J call TRBJ2-1, with 10 bases that match TRBD2. V lost 5 bases to trimming and J lost 7 bases; unmatched junction nucleotides: 14. The CDR3 covers 17 residues. The V gene's germline CDR1 is SGHVS and CDR2 FQNEAQ. CDR3 residues: CASSPGSSGSFVNEQFF. DNA for the CDR3: TGTGCCAGCAGCCCAGGGTCTAGCGGGAGCTTTGTAAATGAGCAGTTCTTC.

This clone has a single count. This chain links TRBV9 with TRBJ2-5; either TRBD1 or TRBD2 may supply D (5 bases each). The V gene's germline CDR1 is SGDLS and CDR2 YYNGEE. This CDR3 is built from 15 residues. With 2 bases removed from V and 1 base from J, the gap between germline ends came to 12 bases. Here the CDR3 DNA reads TGTGCCAGCAGCGTCCGGGACCGCATCCAAGAGACCCAGTACTTC. It is translated as CASSVRDRIQETQYF.

This chain's CDR3 is CASSLGGGNTIYF. DNA of the CDR3: TGTGCCAGCAGCTTGGGGGGTGGAAACACCATATATTTT. The chain recombines TRBV7-9 with TRBJ1-3, with D possibly TRBD1 on 5 matching bases. The CDR3 extends over 13 amino acids. The germline V and J ends were trimmed by 3 bases and 3 bases, with 6 bases remaining between them. Germline V lookup: CDR1 SEHNR, CDR2 FQNEAQ (reference sequence).

The V call is TRBV7-2, the J call TRBJ1-1; unclear D gene. V dropped 5 bases and J dropped 4 bases, with 14 bases sitting between them. Germline-derived CDR1 and CDR2 are SGHTA and FQGNSA. The CDR3 consists of 14 residues. CDR3 coding DNA: TGTGCCAGCAGCACCTGGATTCTGGGCACTGAAGCTTTCTTT. Translating gives CASSTWILGTEAFF.

The chain couples TRBV9 to TRBJ2-2, with 11 bases identical to TRBD1. Germline V gives CDR1 SGDLS, CDR2 YYNGEE. The CDR3 is 19 residues long. The V gene end was trimmed by 0 bases and the J gene end by 0 bases; junction bases not matched to a gene: 7. CDR3 amino acids: CASSVGPDRGPSNTGELFF. In DNA form, the CDR3 reads TGTGCCAGCAGCGTAGGGCCGGACAGGGGGCCATCGAACACCGGGGAGCTGTTTTTT.

The rearrangement joins TRBV19 to TRBJ1-1; D ambiguous. The germline gives CDR1 LNHDA, CDR2 SQIVND (reference sequence). Trimming shortened V by 1 base and J by 4 bases, and 10 bases separated the two germline ends. There are 14 residues in the CDR3. The CDR3 loop is CASSIAYQSTEAFF. Here the CDR3 DNA reads TGTGCCAGTAGTATAGCTTACCAGAGCACTGAAGCTTTCTTT.

In DNA, the CDR3 is TGCGCCAGCAGCCCTCAGTACACCGGGGAGCTGTTTTTT. This encodes CASSPQYTGELFF. The chain recombines TRBV4-3 with TRBJ2-2; D is ambiguous. The CDR3 is 13 amino acids. The V end lost 4 bases, the J end lost 3 bases, and 6 bases lay between the germline ends. Germline CDR1 is LGHNA and CDR2 is YSLEER.

This chain links TRBV29-1 with TRBJ2-6; 9 bases map to TRBD1. Looked up from germline, CDR1 is SQVTM and CDR2 is ANQGSEA. Trimming cost V 7 bases and J 0 bases; bases outside gene matches: 7. The CDR3 has 16 residues. The CDR3 DNA sequence: TGCAGCGCCGCCGGGACAGGGCTCTCTGGGGCCAACGTCCTGACTTTC. Its translation: CSAAGTGLSGANVLTF. The entire variable domain, with the rest obtained from reference TRBV29-1 and TRBJ2-6, is as follows: SAVISQKPSRDICQRGTSLTIQCQVDSQVTMMFWYRQQPGQSLTLIATANQGSEATYESGFVIDKFPISRPNLTFSTLTVSNMSPEDSSIYLCSAAGTGLSGANVLTFGAGSRLTVL.

The V gene is TRBV27, the J gene TRBJ1-6; D is possibly TRBD1 (6 bases). This CDR3 spans 17 amino acids. V shed 8 bases and J shed 6 bases, with 23 bases lying between them. CDR1 is MNHEY and CDR2 is SMNVEV in the germline V gene (reference sequence). In nucleotides, the CDR3 is TGTGCCAGCCTGCGATCAGGGGTCGATTTAGGTAATTCACCCCTCCACTTT. Translating it yields CASLRSGVDLGNSPLHF.

V is TRBV9 and J is TRBJ2-1, with TRBD2 matching over 9 bases. CDR3 size: 15 residues. Germline V gene sequence: CDR1 SGDLS, CDR2 YYNGEE. Trimming removed 2 bases from V and 3 bases from J; junction bases left unmatched: 3. The CDR3 loop reads CASSVLAGDYNEQFF. Written as DNA, the CDR3 is TGTGCCAGCAGCGTTTTAGCGGGGGACTACAATGAGCAGTTCTTC.

In this sample, this clone turned up once. The chain is built from TRBV19 and TRBJ1-5; TRBD1 matches 7 bases. J gave up 3 bases and V 3 bases, and 14 bases lay outside the gene matches. CDR1 and CDR2 from the germline V gene are LNHDA and SQIVND (reference sequence). The CDR3 length is 18 residues. The CDR3, as DNA: TGTGCCAGTAGTATGGACAGGACCCGGGGGGGTGACAATCAGCCCCAGCATTTT. This translates into CASSMDRTRGGDNQPQHF.

The chain employs TRBV11-2 and TRBJ2-5, with 7 bases fitting TRBD2. The germline gives CDR1 SGHAT, CDR2 FQNNGV. The CDR3 runs 15 residues. The ends lost 7 bases at V and 2 bases at J; junction bases unmatched: 10. The CDR3 here is CASTLAVGQQETQYF. The CDR3 nucleotides are TGTGCCAGCACCCTAGCGGTAGGGCAGCAAGAGACCCAGTACTTC. Looking up the rest from reference TRBV11-2 and TRBJ2-5 gives the full variable domain: EAGVAQSPRYKIIEKRQSVAFWCNPISGHATLYWYQQILGQGPKLLIQFQNNGVVDDSQLPKDRFSAERLKGVDSTLKIQPAKLEDSAVYLCASTLAVGQQETQYFGPGTRLLVL.

The J gene is TRBJ2-5, the V gene TRBV11-2; no clear D. The germline V and J ends were trimmed by 2 bases and 5 bases, with 3 bases remaining between them. Per the germline V gene, CDR1 is SGHAT and CDR2 is FQNNGV. The CDR3 is 11 residues long. The CDR3 loop is CASSLLETQYF. CDR3 DNA sequence: TGTGCCAGCAGCTTATTGGAGACCCAGTACTTC.

The chain links TRBV7-9 to TRBJ2-7; D possibly matches TRBD1 or TRBD2 (5 bases each). The CDR3 extends over 17 amino acids. The germline V and J ends were trimmed by 5 bases and 4 bases, with 24 bases remaining between them. Germline V gene sequence: CDR1 SEHNR, CDR2 FQNEAQ (reference sequence). The CDR3 reads CASSPEGRQGRGYEQYF. In DNA, the CDR3 is TGTGCCAGCAGCCCAGAGGGGAGACAAGGACGGGGATACGAGCAGTACTTC.